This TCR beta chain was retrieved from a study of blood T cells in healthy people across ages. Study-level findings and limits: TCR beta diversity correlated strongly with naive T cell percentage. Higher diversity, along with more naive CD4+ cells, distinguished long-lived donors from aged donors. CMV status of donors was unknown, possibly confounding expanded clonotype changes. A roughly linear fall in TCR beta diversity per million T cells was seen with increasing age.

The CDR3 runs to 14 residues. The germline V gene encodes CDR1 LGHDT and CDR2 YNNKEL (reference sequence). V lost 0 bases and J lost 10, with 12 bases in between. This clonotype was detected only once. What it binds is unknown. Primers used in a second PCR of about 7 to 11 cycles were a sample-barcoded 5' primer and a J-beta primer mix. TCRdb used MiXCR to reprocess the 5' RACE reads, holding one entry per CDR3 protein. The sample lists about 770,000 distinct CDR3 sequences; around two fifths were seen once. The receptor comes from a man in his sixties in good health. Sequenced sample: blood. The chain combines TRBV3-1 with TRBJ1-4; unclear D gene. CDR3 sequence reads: CASSQDRPRGKLFF. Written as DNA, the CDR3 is TGTGCCAGCAGCCAAGATCGTCCCCGAGGAAAACTGTTTTTT.